This T cell receptor beta chain derives from a study of cytomegalovirus exposure and HLA in healthy donors. Use of 60 Vbeta and 13 Jbeta primers characterized the PCR. The repertoire was sequenced with immunoSEQ multiplex PCR; TCRdb's copy has only in-frame clones and lacks some. Of about 140,000 clones in the sample, over 75% were seen once. General observations from the study: Presence/absence comparisons presumed near-even sequencing depth among donors.

The J segment lost 10 bases and the V segment lost 2 bases, leaving 10 bases of the junction unmatched. Germline CDR1 reads SGDLS; CDR2 reads YYNGEE. The CDR3 has 15 residues. About this clone itself: The antigen remains undetermined.

This TCR was recovered from a woman younger than 45 in good health and CMV-seronegative. What was sequenced was PBMCs. V usage is TRBV9 and J usage is TRBJ1-4; TRBD1 matches 8 bases. CDR3 sequence reads: CASSVTGQDSGKLFF. The CDR3 DNA reads as TGTGCCAGCAGCGTTACGGGACAGGACTCCGGAAAACTGTTTTTT.